Each of the 4 T cell receptor beta chains below was sequenced from the same sample in a study of T cell responses to AZD1222 COVID-19 vaccine. The table came from immunoSEQ multiplex PCR; TCRdb's copy has only in-frame clones and leaves some out. The sample records about 140,000 clones, approximately 93% being singletons. Sequenced material: peripheral blood, taken on day 0 of MenACWY control vaccination. These receptors all come from an adult in good health.

The chain has TRBV6-2 or TRBV6-3 and TRBJ1-5; D is possibly TRBD1 (6 bases). This CDR3 comprises 13 residues. The V gene lost 4 bases and the J gene lost 7 bases, with 11 bases spanning the gap. Looked up from germline, CDR1 is MNHEY and CDR2 is SVGEGT. CDR3 nucleotides: TGTGCCAGCAGTTTCCAGGGGAGGCAGCCCCAGCATTTT. Amino acids: CASSFQGRQPQHF.

The V and J genes are TRBV5-4 and TRBJ2-5, with D possibly TRBD2 on 5 matching bases. The CDR3 has 14 amino acids. Trimming shortened V by 2 bases and J by 5 bases, and 13 bases separated the two germline ends. Germline CDR1 and CDR2: SGHNT and YYREEE (reference sequence). The CDR3 here is CASSFLATRETQYF. Here the CDR3 DNA reads TGTGCCAGCAGCTTCTTAGCTACTAGGGAGACCCAGTACTTC.

The chain couples TRBV5-6 to TRBJ2-5, with no clear D. Trimming removed 1 base from V and 4 bases from J, with 11 bases in between. This CDR3 contains 14 residues. The germline V gene has CDR1 SGHDT and CDR2 YYEEEE. CDR3 loop: CASSLKIVIETQYF. CDR3 DNA sequence: TGTGCCAGCAGCTTGAAGATCGTGATAGAGACCCAGTACTTC.

The chain combines TRBV4-2 with TRBJ2-3; tentative D call: TRBD1 (6 bases). Between the trimmed V and J ends, which lost 5 bases and 3 bases, there was a span of 15 bases. Germline CDR1 reads LGHNA; CDR2 reads YNFKEQ. The CDR3 runs to 15 residues. CDR3: CASSGRQVGTDTQYF. The DNA of the CDR3 is TGTGCCAGCAGCGGACGACAGGTCGGAACAGATACGCAGTATTTT.